The 14 T cell receptor beta chains reported below all come from one sample, sequenced in a study of cytomegalovirus exposure and HLA in healthy donors. PCR used 60 Vbeta primers and 13 Jbeta primers. Assay used: immunoSEQ multiplex PCR; TCRdb lists only in-frame clones, some missing. This sample has about 100,000 clones; 85% occur once, and the top ten carry about 4.3%. The specimen was PBMCs. The receptors derive from a man aged 30 to 39 in good health and CMV-seronegative.

The chain couples TRBV5-5 to TRBJ1-1; TRBD1 might be the D (6 bases). V was shortened by 4 bases and J by 3 bases, with 10 bases between the two germline ends. The CDR3 has 13 amino acids. Germline assignment: CDR1 SGHKS and CDR2 YYEKEE (reference sequence). The CDR3 sequence: CASSSQGHTEAFF. As DNA, the CDR3 is TGTGCCAGCAGCAGTCAGGGGCACACTGAAGCTTTCTTT.

The chain employs TRBV2 and TRBJ2-7, with D uncertain. This CDR3 contains 12 residues. V was trimmed by 6 bases and J by 4 bases, leaving 10 bases between them. Germline CDR1 and CDR2: SNHLY and FYNNEI. As DNA, the CDR3 is TGTGCCAGCAGCTCCATCGGGTACGAGCAGTACTTC. As protein: CASSSIGYEQYF.

CDR3 sequence reads: CASSSYDRGDEQYF. The CDR3 DNA reads TGCGCCAGCAGCTCTTACGACAGGGGGGACGAGCAGTACTTC. The chain recombines TRBV5-1 with TRBJ2-7, with 9 bases fitting TRBD1. Per germline, CDR1 SGHRS and CDR2 YFSETQ. V was pared by 3 bases and J by 5 bases, with 6 bases of the junction left unmatched. The CDR3 runs 14 residues. Drawing the rest from reference TRBV5-1 and TRBJ2-7, the complete variable domain is KAGVTQTPRYLIKTRGQQVTLSCSPISGHRSVSWYQQTPGQGLQFLFEYFSETQRNKGNFPGRFSGRQFSNSRSEMNVSTLELGDSALYLCASSSYDRGDEQYFGPGTRLTVT.

J is TRBJ2-2 and V is TRBV7-9; 8 positions match TRBD2. CDR3 length equals 15 residues. Unmatched junction bases numbered 8, after V lost 5 bases and J lost 6 bases. CDR1 is SEHNR and CDR2 is FQNEAQ in the germline V gene (reference sequence). Here the CDR3 reads CASSPHETSAGELFF. DNA of the CDR3: TGTGCCAGCAGCCCACACGAGACTAGCGCCGGGGAGCTGTTTTTT.

The rearrangement uses TRBV6-1 and TRBJ1-1; D perhaps matches TRBD1 (5 bases). V was shortened by 0 bases and J by 3 bases, with 11 bases between the two germline ends. The CDR3 covers 15 residues. Looked up from germline, CDR1 is MNHNS and CDR2 is SASEGT. CDR3 sequence reads: CASSEAPWGDTEAFF. In DNA form, the CDR3 reads TGTGCCAGCAGTGAAGCGCCGTGGGGGGACACTGAAGCTTTCTTT.

This chain's CDR3 is CASSPLRASNEQFF. In DNA form, the CDR3 reads TGTGCCAGCAGTCCTCTGCGGGCTTCCAATGAGCAGTTCTTC. V usage is TRBV6-5 and J usage is TRBJ2-1; a weak D match, TRBD2 (5 bases). Germline CDR1 is MNHEY and CDR2 is SVGAGI. The CDR3 sequence is 14 residues long. Trimming took off 5 bases at V and 6 bases at J, with 14 bases between the two ends.

The chain is built from TRBV29-1 and TRBJ2-1, with 12 bases that match TRBD1. Germline V CDR1 and CDR2: SQVTM, ANQGSEA. V lost 7 bases to trimming and J lost 6 bases; unmatched junction nucleotides: 4. The CDR3 consists of 13 residues. This CDR3 reads CSAEGQGANEQFF. The CDR3 region has the DNA TGCAGCGCTGAGGGACAGGGGGCCAATGAGCAGTTCTTC.

This clone was picked up one time. The chain is built from TRBV5-6 and TRBJ2-7; weak D call: TRBD2 (5 bases). CDR1 SGHDT and CDR2 YYEEEE come from the germline V gene. The CDR3 consists of 14 residues. V was trimmed by 6 bases and J by 4 bases, leaving 17 bases between them. The CDR3 DNA is TGTGCCAGCACGAATTTGAGGACTGAGTACGAGCAGTACTTC. Its protein is CASTNLRTEYEQYF.

The J gene is TRBJ2-7, the V gene TRBV15, with a weak D call TRBD2 (5 bases). Germline CDR1 LNHNV, CDR2 YYDKDF (reference sequence). Trimming took off 4 bases at V and 3 bases at J, with 13 bases between the two ends. The CDR3 is 14 residues long. The CDR3 region is CATSNGLRVYEQYF. The CDR3 bases are TGTGCCACCAGCAACGGATTGAGGGTCTACGAGCAGTACTTC. The full variable domain, with the rest looked up from reference TRBV15 and TRBJ2-7, is DAMVIQNPRYQVTQFGKPVTLSCSQTLNHNVMYWYQQKSSQAPKLLFHYYDKDFNNEADTPDNFQSRRPNTSFCFLDIRSPGLGDTAMYLCATSNGLRVYEQYFGPGTRLTVT.

The chain couples TRBV6-1 to TRBJ2-1; possible D gene TRBD1, 6 bases. The V end was cut by 5 bases, the J end by 2 bases, with 13 bases between. The CDR3 extends over 15 amino acids. Germline assignment: CDR1 MNHNS and CDR2 SASEGT. CDR3 in amino acids: CASSRDMPTYNEQFF. The DNA of the CDR3 is TGTGCCAGCAGTAGGGACATGCCGACCTACAATGAGCAGTTCTTC.

The chain carries TRBV15 and TRBJ2-7, with D perhaps TRBD2 (6 bases). V was cut by 0 bases and J by 2 bases, with 8 bases left in between. The length of the CDR3 is 14 residues. Per the germline V gene, CDR1 is LNHNV and CDR2 is YYDKDF (reference sequence). The CDR3 here is CATSRDGGTYEQYF. DNA of the CDR3: TGTGCCACCAGCAGAGATGGGGGGACCTACGAGCAGTACTTC.

This sequence joins TRBV15 and TRBJ2-7; D is perhaps TRBD1 (5 bases). CDR1 and CDR2 (germline): LNHNV, YYDKDF (reference sequence). V dropped 2 bases and J dropped 2 bases, with 13 bases sitting between them. This CDR3 has 15 residues. CDR3 residues: CATSRLLGHTYEQYF. The DNA of the CDR3 is TGTGCCACCAGCAGACTTCTAGGACACACCTACGAGCAGTACTTC.

The table lists this clone with a few counts. This chain uses TRBV7-3 with TRBJ1-5; D not certain. Germline-derived CDR1 and CDR2 are SGHTA and FQGTGA. This CDR3 has 14 amino acids. V lost 5 bases and J 2 bases, leaving 10 bases between the germline ends. The chain's CDR3 is CASSPSRGNQPQHF. The DNA for the CDR3 is TGTGCCAGCAGCCCGTCGAGGGGCAATCAGCCCCAGCATTTT.

The V call is TRBV2, the J call TRBJ1-5, with D possibly TRBD1 on 5 matching bases. The V gene lost 0 bases and the J gene lost 1 base, with 10 bases spanning the gap. The germline V gene encodes CDR1 SNHLY and CDR2 FYNNEI. The CDR3 is made up of 16 amino acids. The CDR3 here is CASSEAPGVSNQPQHF. DNA for the CDR3: TGTGCCAGCAGTGAAGCACCGGGGGTAAGCAATCAGCCCCAGCATTTT.